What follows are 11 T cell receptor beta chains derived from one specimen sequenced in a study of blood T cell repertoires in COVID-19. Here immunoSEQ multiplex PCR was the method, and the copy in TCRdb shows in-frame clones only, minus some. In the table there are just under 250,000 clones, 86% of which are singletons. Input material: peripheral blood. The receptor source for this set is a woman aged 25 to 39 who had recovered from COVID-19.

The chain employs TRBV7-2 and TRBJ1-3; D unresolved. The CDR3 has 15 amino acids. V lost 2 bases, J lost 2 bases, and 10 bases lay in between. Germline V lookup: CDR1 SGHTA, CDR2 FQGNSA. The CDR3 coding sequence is TGTGCCAGCAGCTTATTCCCACAGCCTGGAAACACCATATATTTT. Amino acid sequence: CASSLFPQPGNTIYF. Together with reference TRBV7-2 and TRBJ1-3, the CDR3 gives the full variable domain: GAGVSQSPSNKVTEKGKDVELRCDPISGHTALYWYRQSLGQGLEFLIYFQGNSAPDKSGLPSDRFSAERTGGSVSTLTIQRTQQEDSAVYLCASSLFPQPGNTIYFGEGSWLTVV.

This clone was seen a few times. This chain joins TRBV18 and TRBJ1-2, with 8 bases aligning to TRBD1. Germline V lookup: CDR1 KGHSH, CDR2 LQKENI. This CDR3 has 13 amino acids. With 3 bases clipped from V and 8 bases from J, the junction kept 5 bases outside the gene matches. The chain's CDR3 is CASSPDRAAGYTF. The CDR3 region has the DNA TGTGCCAGCTCACCGGACAGGGCGGCAGGCTACACCTTC.

The CDR3 loop is CATSSLGSGTDTQYF. For the CDR3, the DNA is TGTGCCACCAGCAGTTTGGGTTCCGGGACAGATACGCAGTATTTT. The genes are TRBV15 and TRBJ2-3, with D hard to call. The CDR3 consists of 15 residues. V dropped 3 bases and J dropped 3 bases, with 13 bases sitting between them. In germline, CDR1 is LNHNV, CDR2 YYDKDF (reference sequence).

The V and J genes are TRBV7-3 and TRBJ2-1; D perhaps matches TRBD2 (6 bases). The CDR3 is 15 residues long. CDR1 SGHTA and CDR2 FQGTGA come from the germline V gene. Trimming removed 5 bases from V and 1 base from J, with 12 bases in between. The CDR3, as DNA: TGTGCCAGCAGCCGCGCGGGGACTTCCTACAATGAGCAGTTCTTC. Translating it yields CASSRAGTSYNEQFF.

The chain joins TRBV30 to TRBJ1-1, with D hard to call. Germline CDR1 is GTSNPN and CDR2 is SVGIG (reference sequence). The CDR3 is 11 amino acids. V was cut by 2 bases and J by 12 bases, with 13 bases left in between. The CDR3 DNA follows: TGTGCCTGGAGTTCCCCTTATAATACTTTCTTT. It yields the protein CAWSSPYNTFF.

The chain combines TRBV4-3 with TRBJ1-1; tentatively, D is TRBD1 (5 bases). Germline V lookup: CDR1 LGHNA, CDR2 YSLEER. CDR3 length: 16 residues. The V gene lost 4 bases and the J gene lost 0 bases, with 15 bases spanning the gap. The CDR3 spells CASSRSTGIMNTEAFF. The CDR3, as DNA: TGCGCCAGCAGCCGCAGTACAGGAATCATGAACACTGAAGCTTTCTTT.

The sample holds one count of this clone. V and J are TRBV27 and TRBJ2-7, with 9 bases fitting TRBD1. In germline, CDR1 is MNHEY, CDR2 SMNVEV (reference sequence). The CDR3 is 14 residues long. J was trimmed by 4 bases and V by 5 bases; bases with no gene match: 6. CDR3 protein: CASSTLGQGYEQYF. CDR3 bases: TGTGCCAGCAGTACCCTAGGACAGGGGTACGAGCAGTACTTC.

The CDR3 sequence is CASSEISSGNTIYF. The CDR3 nucleotides read TGTGCCAGCAGTGAAATCAGCTCTGGAAACACCATATATTTT. The chain combines TRBV6-1 with TRBJ1-3, with no clear D. V lost 2 bases, J lost 0 bases, and 5 bases lay in between. Germline V CDR1 and CDR2: MNHNS, SASEGT. The CDR3 has 14 residues.

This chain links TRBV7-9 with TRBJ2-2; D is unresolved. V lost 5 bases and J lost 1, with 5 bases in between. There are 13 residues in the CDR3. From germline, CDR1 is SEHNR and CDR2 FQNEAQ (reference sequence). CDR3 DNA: TGTGCCAGCAGCGTACAGAACACCGGGGAGCTGTTTTTT. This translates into CASSVQNTGELFF.

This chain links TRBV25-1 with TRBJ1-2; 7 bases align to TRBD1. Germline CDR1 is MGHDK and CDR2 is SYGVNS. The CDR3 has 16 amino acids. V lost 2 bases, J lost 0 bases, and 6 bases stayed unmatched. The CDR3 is CASSEPGQPANYGYTF. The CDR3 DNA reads TGTGCCAGCAGTGAACCGGGACAGCCAGCTAACTATGGCTACACCTTC.

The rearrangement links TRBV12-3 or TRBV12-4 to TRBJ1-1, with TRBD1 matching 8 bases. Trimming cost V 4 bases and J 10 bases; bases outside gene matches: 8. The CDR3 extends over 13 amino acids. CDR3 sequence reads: CASSSTMTGAAFF. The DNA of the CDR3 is TGTGCCAGCAGTTCCACTATGACAGGGGCAGCTTTCTTT.